The 12 T cell receptor beta chains below all came from one sample that was sequenced in a study of blood T cell repertoires in COVID-19. TCRdb keeps only in-frame clones here, not all; method: immunoSEQ multiplex PCR. The sample lists approximately 200,000 clones; more than 75% were seen once. Sequencing used peripheral blood. These receptors were collected from a person between 65 and 79 years old with COVID-19, enrolled during active disease.

The chain joins TRBV21-1 to TRBJ1-4; the D call in the table, TRBD1, was not verified against the DNA. TRBV21-1 is annotated as a pseudogene. The CDR3 covers 16 residues. DNA for the CDR3: TGTGCCAGCAGCAAATGGGGGGACAGGGCGGCACCAAAACTGTTTTTT. Its protein product is CASSKWGDRAAPKLFF.

A single count supports this clone. The chain joins TRBV27 to TRBJ1-6, with 8 bases that match TRBD1. This CDR3 is built from 17 residues. V shed 4 bases, J shed 5 bases, and the junction held 10 bases outside the gene matches. The germline V gene has CDR1 MNHEY and CDR2 SMNVEV (reference sequence). DNA of the CDR3: TGTGCCAGCAGTTCCTCTTCCGGGACAGGCCATAATTCACCCCTCCACTTT. Amino acids: CASSSSSGTGHNSPLHF.

V usage is TRBV18 and J usage is TRBJ2-1; D possibly corresponds to TRBD2 (5 bases). Germline lookup yields CDR1 KGHSH and CDR2 LQKENI. The V end was cut by 3 bases, the J end by 8 bases, with 8 bases between. The length of the CDR3 is 12 residues. The CDR3 DNA sequence: TGTGCCAGCTCACCCGGGGTCGATGAGCAGTTCTTC. Encoded protein: CASSPGVDEQFF.

The J gene is TRBJ1-2, the V gene TRBV30; 9 bases align to TRBD1. Trimming removed 4 bases from V and 8 bases from J; junction bases left unmatched: 5. Germline V gives CDR1 GTSNPN, CDR2 SVGIG (reference sequence). This CDR3 contains 12 residues. CDR3 nucleotide sequence: TGTGCCTGGATAACAGGGGGCCTAGGCTACACCTTC. As protein: CAWITGGLGYTF.

As DNA, the CDR3 is TGTGCCAGCAGCCTCTTGGCGGGGTCAAATCAGCCCCAGCATTTT. Amino acids: CASSLLAGSNQPQHF. This chain uses TRBV28 with TRBJ1-5, with no clear D. The CDR3 sequence is 15 residues long. CDR1 and CDR2 (germline): MDHEN, SYDVKM. Deletions cut 6 bases from V and 4 bases from J, with 16 bases between.

This clone was counted a few times. V usage is TRBV27 and J usage is TRBJ2-2; 8 nucleotides line up with TRBD1. The CDR3 covers 15 residues. The V gene's germline CDR1 is MNHEY and CDR2 SMNVEV (reference sequence). Unmatched junction bases numbered 5, after V lost 6 bases and J lost 2 bases. The CDR3 sequence is CASRPTGGNTGELFF. CDR3 nucleotide sequence: TGTGCCAGCAGACCCACAGGGGGAAACACCGGGGAGCTGTTTTTT.

V gene TRBV4-2 combines with J gene TRBJ1-4; D gene uncertain. Germline lookup yields CDR1 LGHNA and CDR2 YNFKEQ. V was pared by 6 bases and J by 8 bases, with 19 bases between. The CDR3 contains 15 residues. The CDR3 reads CASRATNTGGEKLFF. In nucleotides, the CDR3 is TGTGCCAGCAGAGCCACGAACACCGGAGGGGAAAAACTGTTTTTT.

This clone was picked up a small number of times. This rearrangement joins TRBV27 to TRBJ1-2; 9 positions agree with TRBD1. The CDR3 consists of 13 residues. Per germline, CDR1 MNHEY and CDR2 SMNVEV (reference sequence). V shed 4 bases and J 6 bases; nucleotides not matched to a gene: 3. CDR3 bases: TGTGCCAGCAGTTCCCGACAGGGGGATGGCTACACCTTC. This translates into CASSSRQGDGYTF.

This CDR3 reads CASSLRGPNSPLHF. The CDR3 DNA is TGTGCCAGCAGCCTCAGGGGTCCTAATTCACCCCTCCACTTT. The chain combines TRBV7-2 with TRBJ1-6, with a possible D match to TRBD1 (6 bases). Germline V gene sequence: CDR1 SGHTA, CDR2 FQGNSA. The CDR3 spans 14 residues. Trimming took off 5 bases at V and 6 bases at J, with 11 bases between the two ends.

This chain connects TRBV7-6 to TRBJ2-7; 8 bases map to TRBD2. Germline CDR1 reads SGHVS; CDR2 reads FNYEAQ. J gave up 5 bases and V 5 bases, and 11 bases lay outside the gene matches. The CDR3 runs to 15 residues. The CDR3 sequence is CASSPLGAAGDEQYF. The CDR3 bases are TGTGCCAGCAGCCCCCTAGGTGCAGCGGGAGACGAGCAGTACTTC.

The V gene is TRBV28, the J gene TRBJ2-7; TRBD2 aligns across 14 bases. The germline CDR1 and CDR2 sequences are MDHEN and SYDVKM. The V gene end was trimmed by 5 bases and the J gene end by 2 bases; junction bases not matched to a gene: 5. This CDR3 is built from 16 residues. CDR3 DNA sequence: TGTGCCAGCAGTGGGACTAGCGGGAGAATAACCTACGAGCAGTACTTC. Its protein is CASSGTSGRITYEQYF.

The V gene is TRBV5-4, the J gene TRBJ2-1, with 8 bases lining up with TRBD1. The CDR3 loop spans 15 amino acids. CDR1 and CDR2 from the germline V gene are SGHNT and YYREEE (reference sequence). The V and J ends lost 4 bases and 3 bases, in that order; junction bases with no gene match: 6. Here the CDR3 reads CASSPGGPIYNEQFF. In DNA form, the CDR3 reads TGTGCCAGCAGCCCAGGGGGCCCTATCTACAATGAGCAGTTCTTC. Complete variable domain (other parts from reference TRBV5-4 and TRBJ2-1): ETGVTQSPTHLIKTRGQQVTLRCSSQSGHNTVSWYQQALGQGPQFIFQYYREEENGRGNFPPRFSGLQFPNYSSELNVNALELDDSALYLCASSPGGPIYNEQFFGPGTRLTVL.